A single sample gave rise to the 15 T cell receptor beta chains below, sequenced in a study of preoperative IRX-2 immunotherapy in early breast cancer. Treatment noted: preoperative locoregional IRX-2 cytokine immunotherapy. Clones were read by immunoSEQ multiplex PCR, and TCRdb kept only the in-frame ones, dropping some. This sample yields some 32,000 clones, of which around four fifths are seen a single time; around 2.3% belongs to the top ten. Sample: lymph node tissue, taken from a patient treated with IRX-2 immunotherapy. The receptors originated from a human donor with breast cancer.

DNA of the CDR3: TGTGCCAGCACAAAGCGGGAAATTGCCGGGGAGCTGTTTTTT. This gives the protein CASTKREIAGELFF. The chain uses TRBV7-6 and TRBJ2-2; 7 nucleotides agree with TRBD2. Germline V gene sequence: CDR1 SGHVS, CDR2 FNYEAQ. Trimming at V came to 7 bases and at J to 6 bases, leaving 8 bases not matched to a gene. The CDR3 has 14 amino acids.

The chain is built from TRBV28 and TRBJ2-2; D gene ambiguous. Trimming removed 11 bases from V and 6 bases from J, with 13 bases in between. This CDR3 has 12 residues. Germline loops: CDR1 MDHEN, CDR2 SYDVKM. Here the CDR3 reads CAADSNAGELFF. The CDR3 DNA follows: TGTGCCGCCGACTCCAATGCCGGGGAGCTGTTTTTT.

The CDR3 sequence is CASSPVEHYGYTF. The CDR3 nucleotides read TGTGCCAGTAGTCCTGTAGAACATTATGGCTACACCTTC. The gene calls are TRBV19 and TRBJ1-2; no definite D call. There are 13 residues in the CDR3. The V end was cut by 5 bases, the J end by 5 bases, with 12 bases between. CDR1 is LNHDA and CDR2 is SQIVND in the germline V gene (reference sequence).

The gene calls are TRBV29-1 and TRBJ2-3; 7 nucleotides agree with TRBD1. Germline V CDR1 and CDR2: SQVTM, ANQGSEA. With 3 bases clipped from V and 7 bases from J, the junction kept 7 bases outside the gene matches. This CDR3 comprises 13 residues. CDR3 coding DNA: TGCAGCGTTGAGATCCCAGGGGGAAATACGCAGTATTTT. It yields the protein CSVEIPGGNTQYF.

This clone has more than one count but fewer than ten. V and J are TRBV11-3 and TRBJ1-6; maybe TRBD1 (6 bases). The CDR3 spans 15 residues. V was pared by 6 bases and J by 9 bases, with 18 bases between. Germline V lookup: CDR1 SGHNT, CDR2 YENEEA. CDR3 sequence: CASRSTGPSGSPLHF. CDR3 nucleotides: TGTGCCAGCAGGTCGACAGGACCTAGTGGTTCACCCCTCCACTTT.

The chain couples TRBV10-3 to TRBJ1-4; D is uncertain. V was clipped by 2 bases and J by 5 bases, with 3 bases between them. The CDR3 has 12 amino acids. Germline CDR1 is ENHRY and CDR2 is SYGVKD. Here the CDR3 DNA reads TGTGCCATCAGTGAGGGAAATGAAAAACTGTTTTTT. Its protein is CAISEGNEKLFF.

Of note for this clone: The junction does not match germline at one end; this may be a read error. The chain uses TRBV6-4 and TRBJ2-7, with TRBD1 identical over 12 bases. The CDR3 totals 16 residues. The germline V gene has CDR1 MRHNA and CDR2 SNTAGT. This chain's CDR3 is CAISDPGGQGADEQYF. The CDR3 nucleotides read TGTGCCATCAGTGACCCGGGGGGACAGGGGGCGGACGAGCAGTACTTC.

The count of this clone is one. This chain uses TRBV29-1 with TRBJ2-7, with 8 bases fitting TRBD1. Losses at the gene ends were 3 bases for V and 4 bases for J; bases not matched to a gene: 2. CDR1 is SQVTM, CDR2 ANQGSEA, per germline. This CDR3 is 12 amino acids long. The CDR3, as DNA: TGCAGCGTTGACAGGGGGCCTTACGAGCAGTACTTC. Its translation is CSVDRGPYEQYF.

The chain carries TRBV29-1 and TRBJ2-7; weak D call: TRBD1 (6 bases). Germline CDR1 and CDR2: SQVTM and ANQGSEA. V lost 2 bases and J lost 1, with 9 bases in between. The CDR3 extends over 13 amino acids. The CDR3 reads CSVERTDSYEQYF. The CDR3 nucleotides read TGCAGCGTTGAAAGGACAGATTCCTACGAGCAGTACTTC.

Points on this clone: At one of its ends the junction is not consistent with the germline gene, which may arise from a read error. The chain has TRBV6-8 and TRBJ2-2; D gene uncertain. Germline CDR1 reads MNHGY; CDR2 reads SAAAGT. CDR3 length equals 13 residues. The CDR3 DNA is TGTGTCAGCAGCTATGCCCGAACCGGGGAGCTGTTTTTT. This encodes CVSSYARTGELFF.

The V and J genes are TRBV15 and TRBJ1-1; D not certain. This CDR3 is built from 14 residues. The germline CDR1 and CDR2 sequences are LNHNV and YYDKDF (reference sequence). Trimming removed 3 bases from V and 4 bases from J, with 12 bases in between. In nucleotides, the CDR3 is TGTGCCACCAGCAGCCACCTCCTATCCACTGAAGCTTTCTTT. Encoded protein: CATSSHLLSTEAFF.

Comment on this clone: This CDR3 is also generated by other DNA sequences in the sample. The CDR3 here is CASSPSGDYGYTF. CDR3 DNA: TGTGCCAGCTCACCCTCGGGAGACTATGGCTACACCTTC. V and J are TRBV18 and TRBJ1-2; D is unresolved. The CDR3 runs 13 residues. The ends were cut back, 3 bases at V and 3 bases at J, with 8 bases in the middle. Germline V gene sequence: CDR1 KGHSH, CDR2 LQKENI.

This clone showed up just a few times. J is TRBJ2-5 and V is TRBV11-3; D unresolved. The V gene's germline CDR1 is SGHNT and CDR2 YENEEA. This CDR3 comprises 14 residues. The ends were cut back, 0 bases at V and 1 base at J, with 6 bases in the middle. Here the CDR3 DNA reads TGTGCCAGCAGCTTAGAGACTCGCCAAGAGACCCAGTACTTC. Translated: CASSLETRQETQYF.

V and J are TRBV11-3 and TRBJ1-6; D is possibly TRBD1 (6 bases). V was cut by 1 base and J by 9 bases, with 13 bases left in between. The CDR3 covers 15 residues. Germline CDR1 is SGHNT and CDR2 is YENEEA. CDR3 in amino acids: CASSLGGPGPSPLHF. DNA of the CDR3: TGTGCCAGCAGCTTAGGGGGGCCAGGGCCTTCACCCCTCCACTTT.

The count of this clone is one. The chain employs TRBV6-7 and TRBJ2-3, with a possible D match to TRBD2 (7 bases). TRBV6-7 is annotated as an ORF whose role is uncertain. V was clipped by 8 bases and J by 2 bases, with 14 bases between them. The CDR3 extends over 14 amino acids. Written as DNA, the CDR3 is TGTGCCAGCGGGGGGGCAGGACACACAGATACGCAGTATTTT. This encodes CASGGAGHTDTQYF.